The 18 T cell receptor beta chains listed next were all sequenced from one sample in a study of blood T cell repertoires in COVID-19. Profiled with immunoSEQ multiplex PCR; TCRdb holds only in-frame clones, not every one. Of over 150,000 clones in the sample, roughly 88% were seen once. The sample comprised peripheral blood. The receptor source for this set is a man older than 75 with COVID-19, enrolled during active disease.

The genes are TRBV14 and TRBJ2-1; 11 bases are shared with TRBD2. V was pared by 4 bases and J by 5 bases, with 10 bases of the junction left unmatched. CDR3 length: 17 amino acids. CDR1 SGHDN and CDR2 FVKESK come from the germline V gene. CDR3 region: CASSPSLAGGNNNEQFF. The CDR3 bases are TGTGCCAGCAGCCCGTCCCTAGCGGGGGGAAACAACAATGAGCAGTTCTTC.

The chain carries TRBV7-9 and TRBJ1-2; TRBD1 agrees at 11 bases. CDR3 size: 15 residues. The ends lost 2 bases at V and 4 bases at J; junction bases unmatched: 3. Germline CDR1 is SEHNR and CDR2 is FQNEAQ (reference sequence). In DNA, the CDR3 is TGTGCCAGCAGCTTATCCGGGACAGGGGGCTATGGCTACACCTTC. This codes for CASSLSGTGGYGYTF. The whole variable domain, remainder taken from reference TRBV7-9 and TRBJ1-2, is DTGVSQNPRHKITKRGQNVTFRCDPISEHNRLYWYRQTLGQGPEFLTYFQNEAQLEKSRLLSDRFSAERPKGSFSTLEIQRTEQGDSAMYLCASSLSGTGGYGYTFGSGTRLTVV.

The rearrangement uses TRBV5-1 and TRBJ1-4; 10 positions agree with TRBD1. The CDR3 extends over 16 amino acids. Germline assignment: CDR1 SGHRS and CDR2 YFSETQ. V lost 0 bases, J lost 4 bases, and 3 bases stayed unmatched. The CDR3 loop reads CASSLGQGAGNEKLFF. The CDR3 bases are TGCGCCAGCAGCTTGGGACAGGGGGCGGGTAATGAAAAACTGTTTTTT.

The CDR3 sequence is CASTKGGFEQYF. In DNA, the CDR3 is TGTGCCAGCACCAAGGGGGGGTTCGAGCAGTACTTC. The gene calls are TRBV2 and TRBJ2-7, with a tentative D call TRBD2 (7 bases). The germline V gene has CDR1 SNHLY and CDR2 FYNNEI. The CDR3 extends over 12 amino acids. The V end was cut by 7 bases, the J end by 6 bases, with 13 bases between.

CDR3 bases: TGTGCCAGCCTTGCCTCCTTAGCCTTGGGACATTCGCCGCAATTCTATGGCTACACCTTC. This gives the protein CASLASLALGHSPQFYGYTF. The chain joins TRBV18 to TRBJ1-2, with D possibly TRBD1 on 6 matching bases. Germline V gene data show CDR1 as KGHSH and CDR2 as LQKENI. V was trimmed by 8 bases and J by 4 bases, leaving 35 bases between them. The CDR3 is 20 amino acids.

This clone showed up just once. The chain combines TRBV13 with TRBJ1-3, with D possibly matching TRBD1 (6 bases). CDR1 is PRHDT and CDR2 is FYEKMQ in the germline V gene (reference sequence). V lost 2 bases and J 2 bases, leaving 7 bases between the germline ends. This CDR3 has 14 amino acids. The CDR3 DNA sequence: TGTGCCAGCAGCTTATCAGGGGCTGGAAACACCATATATTTT. Amino acid sequence: CASSLSGAGNTIYF.

The J gene is TRBJ1-2, the V gene TRBV7-3, with 11 bases aligning to TRBD1. Germline-derived CDR1 and CDR2 are SGHTA and FQGTGA. The ends lost 5 bases at V and 7 bases at J; junction bases unmatched: 6. The CDR3 extends over 14 amino acids. CDR3 in amino acids: CASSPGQGASGYTF. The DNA for the CDR3 is TGTGCCAGCAGCCCCGGACAGGGGGCGAGTGGCTACACCTTC.

The chain carries TRBV5-1 and TRBJ2-7, with 9 bases lining up with TRBD2. The V segment lost 3 bases and the J segment 3 bases; nucleotides outside the gene matches: 4. This CDR3 has 14 amino acids. The germline V gene has CDR1 SGHRS and CDR2 YFSETQ. In DNA form, the CDR3 reads TGCGCCAGCAGCTCAGCGGGGGGCATCTACGAGCAGTACTTC. Its translation is CASSSAGGIYEQYF.

The chain joins TRBV5-5 to TRBJ2-5; possibly TRBD1 for D (5 bases). There are 13 residues in the CDR3. The V gene's germline CDR1 is SGHKS and CDR2 YYEKEE (reference sequence). V was trimmed by 1 base and J by 7 bases, leaving 11 bases between them. The CDR3 coding sequence is TGTGCCAGCAGCTTGTTGGGGCCGGGGACCCAGTACTTC. It translates to CASSLLGPGTQYF.

The genes are TRBV11-3 and TRBJ2-5, with a tentative D call TRBD1 (6 bases). This CDR3 region has 13 residues. V was trimmed by 5 bases and J by 5 bases, leaving 12 bases between them. Looked up from germline, CDR1 is SGHNT and CDR2 is YENEEA. The CDR3: CASSPHRAETQYF. As DNA, the CDR3 is TGTGCCAGCAGCCCCCACAGGGCTGAGACCCAGTACTTC.

The gene calls are TRBV11-2 and TRBJ2-5, with 7 bases identical to TRBD2. The CDR3 consists of 15 residues. V was pared by 0 bases and J by 0 bases, with 1 base of the junction left unmatched. Germline values: CDR1 SGHAT, CDR2 FQNNGV. The CDR3 sequence: CASSLDGGDQETQYF. DNA for the CDR3: TGTGCCAGCAGCTTAGATGGGGGGGACCAAGAGACCCAGTACTTC.

This clone was observed many times. The chain is built from TRBV19 and TRBJ2-2; D ambiguous. The CDR3 sequence is 16 residues long. CDR1 is LNHDA and CDR2 is SQIVND in the germline V gene (reference sequence). V was clipped by 3 bases and J by 0 bases, with 11 bases between them. CDR3 nucleotides: TGTGCCAGTAGTATTTGGCAGGCCGCGAACACCGGGGAGCTGTTTTTT. Its translation: CASSIWQAANTGELFF.

This rearrangement joins TRBV15 to TRBJ1-6; D is perhaps TRBD1 (5 bases). There are 15 residues in the CDR3. CDR1 and CDR2 (germline): LNHNV, YYDKDF (reference sequence). V dropped 0 bases and J dropped 9 bases, with 12 bases sitting between them. CDR3 loop: CATSREYGGGSPLHF. CDR3 nucleotide sequence: TGTGCCACCAGCAGAGAGTATGGGGGGGGTTCACCCCTCCACTTT.

The chain links TRBV2 to TRBJ1-6; 9 nucleotides agree with TRBD1. The CDR3 covers 15 residues. V lost 6 bases to trimming and J lost 6 bases; unmatched junction nucleotides: 6. CDR1 is SNHLY and CDR2 is FYNNEI in the germline V gene. The CDR3, as DNA: TGTGCCAGCAGCCCCGGGACAGGGATTAATTCACCCCTCCACTTT. Translated: CASSPGTGINSPLHF.

The chain couples TRBV6-5 to TRBJ2-2, with D tentatively TRBD1 (5 bases). CDR1 and CDR2 from the germline V gene are MNHEY and SVGAGI. The CDR3 covers 14 residues. Trimming left V 5 bases short and J 1 base short, with 8 bases between. In DNA, the CDR3 is TGTGCCAGCAGTCACGACAGGAACACCGGGGAGCTGTTTTTT. This translates into CASSHDRNTGELFF.

The CDR3 is CASSSPLNTEAFF. The CDR3 DNA reads TGTGCCAGCAGTTCTCCCCTGAACACTGAAGCTTTCTTT. This chain joins TRBV7-2 and TRBJ1-1; D gene unclear. Trimming shortened V by 6 bases and J by 0 bases, and 8 bases separated the two germline ends. Germline V lookup: CDR1 SGHTA, CDR2 FQGNSA. This CDR3 is 13 amino acids long.

The chain uses TRBV27 and TRBJ1-2, with D perhaps matching TRBD1 (6 bases). The CDR3 runs 15 residues. Germline V gene sequence: CDR1 MNHEY, CDR2 SMNVEV (reference sequence). V lost 5 bases, J lost 2 bases, and 15 bases lay in between. CDR3 in DNA: TGTGCCAGCAGTCACCGGCCGACAGGAAACTATGGCTACACCTTC. It yields the protein CASSHRPTGNYGYTF.

The chain links TRBV3-1 (or the pseudogene TRBV3-2) to TRBJ2-7; D is perhaps TRBD2 (6 bases). The CDR3 sequence is 16 residues long. Trimming removed 3 bases at V and 7 bases at J, with 22 bases between. Per the germline V gene, CDR1 is LGHDT and CDR2 is YNNKEL (reference sequence). The CDR3 DNA reads TGTGCCAGCAGCCAGAATATCCCGGGACTGCAGCGAGAGCAGTACTTC. This codes for CASSQNIPGLQREQYF.